The 13 T cell receptor beta chains presented below share a single source sample, sequenced in a study of T cell responses to AZD1222 COVID-19 vaccine. The protocol was immunoSEQ multiplex PCR, while the TCRdb copy is restricted to in-frame clones and leaves out a portion. Here the sample spans about 120,000 clones, roughly 86% being singletons. The sequences come from peripheral blood, collected 28 days after the second AZD1222 dose. These receptors were collected from an adult who received the AZD1222 COVID-19 vaccine.

The rearrangement joins TRBV9 to TRBJ2-1, with no clear D. Germline CDR1 reads SGDLS; CDR2 reads YYNGEE. This CDR3 has 15 amino acids. V lost 3 bases and J 1 base, leaving 11 bases between the germline ends. This chain's CDR3 is CASSDQVGSYNEQFF. CDR3 in DNA: TGTGCCAGCAGCGACCAGGTAGGATCCTACAATGAGCAGTTCTTC.

The J gene is TRBJ1-6, the V gene TRBV27, with 7 bases identical to TRBD1. V was clipped by 4 bases and J by 9 bases; unmatched bases: 9. This CDR3 has 15 amino acids. From germline, CDR1 is MNHEY and CDR2 SMNVEV (reference sequence). The CDR3 DNA follows: TGTGCCAGCAGTTCGGACAGGATGAACGGTTCACCCCTCCACTTT. It codes for CASSSDRMNGSPLHF.

This clone was seen a single time. The chain carries TRBV27 and TRBJ2-3; no reliable D call. CDR1 and CDR2 (germline): MNHEY, SMNVEV (reference sequence). Trimming removed 5 bases from V and 4 bases from J, with 19 bases in between. The CDR3 length is 16 residues. The CDR3 DNA is TGTGCCAGCAGTCCGATGGGGTACATCAAGGCAGATACGCAGTATTTT. Translated, it gives CASSPMGYIKADTQYF.

The rearrangement uses TRBV18 and TRBJ1-3; D is undetermined. Germline V gives CDR1 KGHSH, CDR2 LQKENI. V was trimmed by 0 bases and J by 0 bases, leaving 6 bases between them. The CDR3 has 15 residues. CDR3 sequence reads: CASSPPGSSGNTIYF. As DNA, the CDR3 is TGTGCCAGCTCACCACCCGGGAGCTCTGGAAACACCATATATTTT.

The chain employs TRBV12-3 or TRBV12-4 and TRBJ1-1; D ambiguous. The CDR3 extends over 13 amino acids. Trimming shortened V by 5 bases and J by 1 base, and 8 bases separated the two germline ends. The CDR3 DNA follows: TGTGCCAGCAGTAGACACAGGAACACTGAAGCTTTCTTT. It codes for CASSRHRNTEAFF.

In DNA form, the CDR3 reads TGTGCCAGCAGCTTGGCCCCTGACAGTTACAATGAGCAGTTCTTC. It codes for CASSLAPDSYNEQFF. V and J are TRBV5-4 and TRBJ2-1; D is perhaps TRBD1 (5 bases). Per the germline V gene, CDR1 is SGHNT and CDR2 is YYREEE (reference sequence). The CDR3 has 15 amino acids. V lost 0 bases, J lost 4 bases, and 11 bases lay in between.

The chain couples TRBV2 to TRBJ1-2; 7 positions match TRBD1. Trimming at V came to 5 bases and at J to 2 bases, leaving 5 bases not matched to a gene. CDR1 is SNHLY and CDR2 is FYNNEI in the germline V gene. This CDR3 is 14 amino acids long. CDR3 sequence reads: CASSPGTANYGYTF. The CDR3 nucleotides are TGTGCCAGCAGTCCCGGGACAGCAAACTATGGCTACACCTTC.

The chain couples TRBV30 to TRBJ2-2; 8 positions match TRBD1. This CDR3 is built from 16 residues. CDR1 and CDR2 from the germline V gene are GTSNPN and SVGIG (reference sequence). V shed 4 bases, J shed 7 bases, and the junction held 14 bases outside the gene matches. CDR3 nucleotides: TGTGCCTGGACCGAGACAGGGGTGGGGATCGGCGGGGAGCTGTTTTTT. It translates to CAWTETGVGIGGELFF.

The chain links TRBV9 to TRBJ1-2; 10 bases agree with TRBD1. The CDR3 extends over 15 amino acids. The V gene end was trimmed by 4 bases and the J gene end by 6 bases; junction bases not matched to a gene: 9. CDR1 and CDR2 (germline): SGDLS, YYNGEE. The CDR3 bases are TGTGCCAGCAGCCCCAGGACAGGGGGGTTGGATGGCTACACCTTC. Amino acids: CASSPRTGGLDGYTF.

The rearrangement uses TRBV10-2 and TRBJ2-7; 7 bases match TRBD1. This CDR3 region has 15 residues. Germline V lookup: CDR1 WSHSY, CDR2 SAAADI. V shed 5 bases and J 2 bases; nucleotides not matched to a gene: 9. The CDR3 reads CASSSWGQNPYEQYF. For the CDR3, the DNA is TGCGCCAGCAGTAGCTGGGGACAGAACCCCTACGAGCAGTACTTC.

The J gene is TRBJ2-3, the V gene TRBV5-1; D unresolved. Deletions cut 2 bases from V and 2 bases from J, with 3 bases between. Germline V gene lookup returns CDR1 SGHRS and CDR2 YFSETQ. The CDR3 consists of 12 residues. For the CDR3, the DNA is TGCGCCAGCAGCTTACCCACAGATACGCAGTATTTT. Translation gives CASSLPTDTQYF.

This clone was recorded once. The rearrangement joins TRBV19 to TRBJ2-5; tentatively, D is TRBD1 (5 bases). CDR1 is LNHDA and CDR2 is SQIVND in the germline V gene (reference sequence). The CDR3 is 13 amino acids. V was clipped by 5 bases and J by 5 bases, with 12 bases between them. The CDR3 region is CASSFSGLETQYF. The CDR3, as DNA: TGTGCCAGTAGTTTTTCAGGGTTGGAGACCCAGTACTTC.

The gene calls are TRBV11-3 and TRBJ1-1, with no clear D. V lost 5 bases, J lost 0 bases, and 22 bases lay in between. This CDR3 has 18 amino acids. Germline V lookup: CDR1 SGHNT, CDR2 YENEEA. The CDR3 reads CASSPYNRTEFMNTEAFF. The CDR3 nucleotides read TGTGCCAGCAGCCCATACAACCGAACTGAGTTTATGAACACTGAAGCTTTCTTT.